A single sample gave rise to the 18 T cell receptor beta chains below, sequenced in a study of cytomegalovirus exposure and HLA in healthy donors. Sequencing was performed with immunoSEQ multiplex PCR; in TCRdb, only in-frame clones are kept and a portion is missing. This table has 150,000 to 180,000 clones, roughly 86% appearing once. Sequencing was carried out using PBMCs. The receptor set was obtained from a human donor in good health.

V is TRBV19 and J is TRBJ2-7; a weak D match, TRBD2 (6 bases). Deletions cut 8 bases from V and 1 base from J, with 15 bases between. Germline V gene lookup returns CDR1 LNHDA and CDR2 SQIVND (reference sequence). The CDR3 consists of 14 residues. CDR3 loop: CASHIADTSYEQYF. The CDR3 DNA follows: TGTGCCAGTCACATAGCGGATACATCCTACGAGCAGTACTTC.

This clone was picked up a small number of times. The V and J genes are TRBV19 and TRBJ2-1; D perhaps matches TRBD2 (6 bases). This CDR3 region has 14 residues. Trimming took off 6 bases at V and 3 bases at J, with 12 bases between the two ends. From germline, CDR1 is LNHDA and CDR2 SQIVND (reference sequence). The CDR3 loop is CASRSGVGYNEQFF. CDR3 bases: TGTGCCAGTAGGTCGGGAGTCGGCTACAATGAGCAGTTCTTC.

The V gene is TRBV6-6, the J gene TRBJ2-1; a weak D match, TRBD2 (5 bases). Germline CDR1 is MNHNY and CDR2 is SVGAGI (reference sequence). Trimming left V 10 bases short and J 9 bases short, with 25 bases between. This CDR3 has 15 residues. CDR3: CATAKLGSQAVEQFF. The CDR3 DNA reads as TGTGCCACAGCTAAACTAGGGTCCCAAGCCGTTGAGCAGTTCTTC.

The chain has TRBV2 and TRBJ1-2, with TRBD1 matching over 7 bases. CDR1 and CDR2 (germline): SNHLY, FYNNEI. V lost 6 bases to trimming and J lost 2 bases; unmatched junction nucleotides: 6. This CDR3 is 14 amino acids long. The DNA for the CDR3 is TGTGCCAGCAGGAGGGGACAGTCAAACTATGGCTACACCTTC. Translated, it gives CASRRGQSNYGYTF.

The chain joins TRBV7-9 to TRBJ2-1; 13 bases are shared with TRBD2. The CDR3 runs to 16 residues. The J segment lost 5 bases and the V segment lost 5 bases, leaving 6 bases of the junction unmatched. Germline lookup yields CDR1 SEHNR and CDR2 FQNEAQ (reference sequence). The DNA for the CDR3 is TGTGCCAGCAGCCATGGACTAGCGGGAGTTAACAATGAGCAGTTCTTC. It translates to CASSHGLAGVNNEQFF.

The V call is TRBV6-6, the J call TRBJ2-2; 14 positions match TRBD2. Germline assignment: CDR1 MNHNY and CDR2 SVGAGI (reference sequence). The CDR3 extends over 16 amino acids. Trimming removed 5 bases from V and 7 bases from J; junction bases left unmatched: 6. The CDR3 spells CASSRLAGGNSGELFF. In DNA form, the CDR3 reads TGTGCCAGCAGTAGACTAGCGGGGGGGAATAGCGGGGAGCTGTTTTTT.

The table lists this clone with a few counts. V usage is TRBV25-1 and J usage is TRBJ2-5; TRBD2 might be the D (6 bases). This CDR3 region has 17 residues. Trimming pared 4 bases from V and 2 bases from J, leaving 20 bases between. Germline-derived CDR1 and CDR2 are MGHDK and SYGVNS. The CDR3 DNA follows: TGTGCCAGCAGTGCCCCGTCGGGTAGCGGTATACAAGAGACCCAGTACTTC. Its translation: CASSAPSGSGIQETQYF.

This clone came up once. CDR3 sequence: CASSLDQDRGFGYTF. CDR3 sequence (DNA): TGCGCCAGCAGCTTGGATCAGGACAGGGGTTTTGGCTACACCTTC. The chain has TRBV5-1 and TRBJ1-2, with 9 bases identical to TRBD1. Germline V gene data show CDR1 as SGHRS and CDR2 as YFSETQ. CDR3 size: 15 residues. The V segment lost 0 bases and the J segment 7 bases; nucleotides outside the gene matches: 7.

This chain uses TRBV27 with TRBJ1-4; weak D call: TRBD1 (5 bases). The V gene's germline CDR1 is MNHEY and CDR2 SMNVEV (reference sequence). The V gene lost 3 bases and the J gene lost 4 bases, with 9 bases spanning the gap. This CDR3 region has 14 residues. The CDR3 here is CASSFSRVNEKLFF. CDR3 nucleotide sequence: TGTGCCAGCAGTTTTTCCAGGGTTAATGAAAAACTGTTTTTT.

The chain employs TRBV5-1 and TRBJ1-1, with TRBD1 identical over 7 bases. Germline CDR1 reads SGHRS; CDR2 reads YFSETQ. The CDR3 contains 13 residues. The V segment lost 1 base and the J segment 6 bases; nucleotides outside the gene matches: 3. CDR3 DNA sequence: TGCGCCAGCAGCTTGAGCCAGGGGGCTGAAGCTTTCTTT. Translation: CASSLSQGAEAFF.

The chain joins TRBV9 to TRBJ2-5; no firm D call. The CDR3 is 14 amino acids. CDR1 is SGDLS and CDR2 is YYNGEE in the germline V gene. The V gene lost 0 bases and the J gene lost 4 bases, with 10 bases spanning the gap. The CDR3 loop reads CASSVASSGETQYF. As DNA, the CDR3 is TGTGCCAGCAGCGTAGCTTCTTCAGGAGAGACCCAGTACTTC.

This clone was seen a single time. CDR3 protein: CASSKDRRTYEQYF. DNA of the CDR3: TGTGCCAGCAGTAAAGACAGGCGGACCTACGAGCAGTACTTC. The chain uses TRBV5-4 and TRBJ2-7, with a tentative D call TRBD1 (6 bases). Deletions cut 5 bases from V and 2 bases from J, with 14 bases between. CDR1 SGHNT and CDR2 YYREEE come from the germline V gene (reference sequence). The CDR3 runs 14 residues.

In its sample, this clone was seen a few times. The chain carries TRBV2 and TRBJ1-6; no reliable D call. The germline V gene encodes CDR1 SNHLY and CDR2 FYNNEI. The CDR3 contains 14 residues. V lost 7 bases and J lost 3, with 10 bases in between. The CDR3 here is CASNPESYNSPLHF. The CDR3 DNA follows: TGTGCCAGCAATCCGGAGAGCTATAATTCACCCCTCCACTTT.

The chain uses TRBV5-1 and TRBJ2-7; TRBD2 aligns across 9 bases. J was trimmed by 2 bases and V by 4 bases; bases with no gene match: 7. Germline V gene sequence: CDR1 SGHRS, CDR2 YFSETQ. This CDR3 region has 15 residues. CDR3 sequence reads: CASSVGLAGAYEQYF. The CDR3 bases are TGCGCCAGCAGCGTGGGACTAGCCGGCGCCTACGAGCAGTACTTC.

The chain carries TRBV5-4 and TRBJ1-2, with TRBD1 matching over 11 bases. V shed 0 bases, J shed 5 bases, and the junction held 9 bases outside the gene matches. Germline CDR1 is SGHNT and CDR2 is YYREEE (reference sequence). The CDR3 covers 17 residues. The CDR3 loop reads CASSLEGDRGILYGYTF. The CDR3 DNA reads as TGTGCCAGCAGCTTGGAGGGGGACAGGGGGATCCTATATGGCTACACCTTC.

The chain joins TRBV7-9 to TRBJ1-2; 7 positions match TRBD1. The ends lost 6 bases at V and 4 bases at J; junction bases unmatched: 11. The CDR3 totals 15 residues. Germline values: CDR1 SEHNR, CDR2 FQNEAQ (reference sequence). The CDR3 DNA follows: TGTGCCAGCAGACCCTTGAGGGGGCCTATCTATGGCTACACCTTC. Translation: CASRPLRGPIYGYTF.

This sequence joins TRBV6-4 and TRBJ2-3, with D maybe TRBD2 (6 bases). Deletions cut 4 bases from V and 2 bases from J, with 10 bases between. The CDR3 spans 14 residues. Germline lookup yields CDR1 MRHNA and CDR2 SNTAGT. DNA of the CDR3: TGTGCCAGCAGTGTAGGAGGGATCACAGATACGCAGTATTTT. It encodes CASSVGGITDTQYF.

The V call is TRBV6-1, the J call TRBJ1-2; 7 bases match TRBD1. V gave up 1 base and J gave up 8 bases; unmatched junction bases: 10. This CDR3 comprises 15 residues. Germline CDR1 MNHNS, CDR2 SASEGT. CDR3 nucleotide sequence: TGTGCCAGCAGTGAAGGCCAGTCAAACAGGGGCGGCTACACCTTC. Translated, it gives CASSEGQSNRGGYTF.